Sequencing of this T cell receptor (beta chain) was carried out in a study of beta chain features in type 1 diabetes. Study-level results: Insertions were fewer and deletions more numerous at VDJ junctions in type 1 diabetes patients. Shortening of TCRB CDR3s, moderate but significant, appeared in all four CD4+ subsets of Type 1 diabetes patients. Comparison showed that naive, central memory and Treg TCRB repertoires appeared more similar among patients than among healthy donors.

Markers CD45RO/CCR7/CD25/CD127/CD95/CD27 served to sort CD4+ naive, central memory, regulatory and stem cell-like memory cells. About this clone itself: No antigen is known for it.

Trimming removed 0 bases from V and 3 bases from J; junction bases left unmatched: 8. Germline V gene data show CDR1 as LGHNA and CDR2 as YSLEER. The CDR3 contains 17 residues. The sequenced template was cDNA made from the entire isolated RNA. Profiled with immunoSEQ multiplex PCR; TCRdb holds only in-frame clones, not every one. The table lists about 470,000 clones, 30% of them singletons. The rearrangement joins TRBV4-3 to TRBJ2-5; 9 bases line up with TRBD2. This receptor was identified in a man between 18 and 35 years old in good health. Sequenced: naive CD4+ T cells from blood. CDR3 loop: CASSQENGLANKETQYF. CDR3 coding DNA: TGCGCCAGCAGCCAAGAGAATGGACTAGCGAACAAAGAGACCCAGTACTTC.